Described below is a single TCR beta chain sequence and its context. This entry belongs to a study of T cells in Graves' hyperthyroidism and ophthalmopathy. The investigators amplified TCR beta CDR3 regions from RNA transcripts. The TCR CDR3 was amplified in a first-round RT-PCR using the HTBI primer set. TCRdb redid the calling of the multiplex PCR reads with MiXCR, one entry per CDR3 protein. Of 200,000 or so distinct CDR3 sequences in the sample, less than 20% were seen once. Germline V gene sequence: CDR1 DFQATT, CDR2 SNEGSKA (reference sequence). The CDR3 has 13 amino acids. The V gene lost 4 bases and the J gene lost 2 bases, with 12 bases spanning the gap.

V is TRBV20-1 and J is TRBJ2-7, with D perhaps matching TRBD2 (6 bases). The sample comprised blood. This receptor was taken from a woman in her forties or fifties with Graves' hyperthyroidism. DNA of the CDR3: TGCAGTGCTATGGGACTCAGCCCCTACGAGCAGTACTTC. This translates into CSAMGLSPYEQYF.